One TCR beta chain is described in this entry. The length of the CDR3 is 13 residues. CDR1 is SGHNT and CDR2 is YYREEE in the germline V gene (reference sequence). V was pared by 7 bases and J by 3 bases, with 4 bases of the junction left unmatched. This sample is part of a study of cytomegalovirus exposure and HLA in healthy donors. The study ran its PCR with 60 Vbeta and 13 Jbeta primers. TCRdb keeps only in-frame clones here, not all; method: immunoSEQ multiplex PCR. The data hold 170,000 or so clones, with roughly 84% observed a single time. The chain employs TRBV5-4 and TRBJ2-1; 7 nucleotides line up with TRBD1. The clonotype was recovered from a boy between 2 and 10 years old in good health and CMV-seronegative. The sample was PBMCs. CDR3 loop: CASHRQGYNEQFF. The CDR3 DNA reads TGTGCCAGCCACCGACAGGGCTACAATGAGCAGTTCTTC.